This entry lists 12 T cell receptor beta chains sequenced from one sample in a study of radiotherapy plus CTLA-4 blockade in lung cancer. Profiling relied on immunoSEQ multiplex PCR, and the TCRdb table lists in-frame clones only, not all of them. The sample records more than 90,000 clones, roughly 80% being singletons. This sample comprised peripheral blood, obtained from a patient treated with radiotherapy plus ipilimumab. The origin of the receptors is a human donor with non-small cell lung cancer who had a partial response to radiotherapy plus ipilimumab.

This chain connects TRBV7-8 to TRBJ1-5; D remains ambiguous. Trimming stripped 3 bases from V and 5 bases from J, with 8 bases between. CDR3 length equals 13 residues. In germline, CDR1 is SGHVS, CDR2 FQNEAQ. The CDR3 sequence: CASSFAADQPQHF. CDR3 coding DNA: TGTGCCAGCAGCTTTGCGGCCGATCAGCCCCAGCATTTT.

V and J are TRBV28 and TRBJ1-2; D ambiguous. Per the germline V gene, CDR1 is MDHEN and CDR2 is SYDVKM. This CDR3 comprises 13 residues. V dropped 8 bases and J dropped 8 bases, with 18 bases sitting between them. The CDR3 loop is CASRSGGVAGYTF. The DNA of the CDR3 is TGTGCCAGCCGTTCTGGCGGGGTGGCGGGCTACACCTTC.

This clone occurred a few times. The chain recombines TRBV19 with TRBJ2-7, with 7 nucleotides matching TRBD2. The germline V gene has CDR1 LNHDA and CDR2 SQIVND (reference sequence). CDR3 length equals 12 residues. The trim removed 3 bases at V and 6 bases at J, leaving 2 bases unmatched. The CDR3 sequence: CASSIAGVEQYF. In DNA form, the CDR3 reads TGTGCCAGTAGTATTGCGGGGGTCGAGCAGTACTTC.

The chain employs TRBV2 and TRBJ2-6, with TRBD2 identical over 9 bases. V trimming: 8 bases; J trimming: 0 bases; junction bases outside the gene matches: 8. The CDR3 sequence is 17 residues long. Germline CDR1 reads SNHLY; CDR2 reads FYNNEI. The CDR3 protein is CASLLAGGGSGANVLTF. The CDR3 DNA follows: TGTGCCAGCTTGCTGGCGGGAGGGGGCTCTGGGGCCAACGTCCTGACTTTC.

The rearrangement joins TRBV7-8 to TRBJ1-5; unclear D gene. Germline V lookup: CDR1 SGHVS, CDR2 FQNEAQ. The V end lost 3 bases, the J end lost 0 bases, and 9 bases lay between the germline ends. The CDR3 covers 15 residues. CDR3 protein: CASSFNSYSNQPQHF. Here the CDR3 DNA reads TGTGCCAGCAGCTTTAACAGCTATAGCAATCAGCCCCAGCATTTT.

The chain links TRBV5-1 to TRBJ1-3; D gene uncertain. The germline V gene encodes CDR1 SGHRS and CDR2 YFSETQ. Deletions cut 1 base from V and 0 bases from J, with 11 bases between. CDR3 size: 16 residues. CDR3 sequence: CASSLMAGTSGNTIYF. CDR3 nucleotide sequence: TGCGCCAGCAGCTTGATGGCAGGCACCTCTGGAAACACCATATATTTT.

This chain joins TRBV21-1 and TRBJ2-4; the D call in the table, TRBD2, was not verified against the DNA. TRBV21-1 represents a pseudogene. This CDR3 has 19 amino acids. The DNA for the CDR3 is TGTGCCAGCAGCAAAACCCCCCAAGTCCCGCGGACTCTTCTCGCCATTCAGTACTTC. It is translated as CASSKTPQVPRTLLAIQYF.

V gene TRBV10-1 combines with J gene TRBJ2-1; 8 bases line up with TRBD1. V trimming: 3 bases; J trimming: 4 bases; junction bases outside the gene matches: 5. Germline-derived CDR1 and CDR2 are WNHNN and SYGVQD (reference sequence). This CDR3 has 15 residues. CDR3 bases: TGCGCCAGCAGTGATGACAGGGGCGCGTACAATGAGCAGTTCTTC. This sequence encodes CASSDDRGAYNEQFF.

The V gene is TRBV27, the J gene TRBJ2-1; 9 bases line up with TRBD2. Germline CDR1 MNHEY, CDR2 SMNVEV (reference sequence). The CDR3 extends over 16 amino acids. J gave up 6 bases and V 5 bases, and 11 bases lay outside the gene matches. The CDR3 bases are TGTGCCAGCAGTCCCCTGAATGCGGGAGGGTTCAATGAGCAGTTCTTC. This codes for CASSPLNAGGFNEQFF.

The chain links TRBV6-5 to TRBJ1-2; D possibly corresponds to TRBD1 (6 bases). Germline values: CDR1 MNHEY, CDR2 SVGAGI. V was cut by 3 bases and J by 4 bases, with 18 bases left in between. CDR3 length equals 16 residues. The CDR3 nucleotides are TGTGCCAGCAGTTATTCCACCTCGGGGGGCGGCTATGGCTACACCTTC. This gives the protein CASSYSTSGGGYGYTF.

This clone was seen only a few times. The junction departs from germline at one end; a sequencing error may be responsible. The rearrangement links TRBV10-3 to TRBJ2-3, with a tentative D call TRBD2 (7 bases). Germline-derived CDR1 and CDR2 are ENHRY and SYGVKD. CDR3 size: 15 residues. CDR3: CASSYTGGGTDTQYF. CDR3 bases: TGTGCCAGCAGTTACACGGGGGGCGGCACAGATACGCAGTATTTT.

In its sample, this clone was seen once. The rearrangement links TRBV27 to TRBJ1-4, with no clear D. The V gene's germline CDR1 is MNHEY and CDR2 SMNVEV (reference sequence). V was trimmed by 5 bases and J by 0 bases, leaving 10 bases between them. The CDR3 is 15 amino acids. CDR3 sequence: CASSLTRTTNEKLFF. The CDR3 DNA follows: TGTGCCAGCAGTCTTACTAGAACAACTAATGAAAAACTGTTTTTT.